The sequence of this T cell receptor beta chain was determined in a study of beta chain features in type 1 diabetes. Reverse transcribing all isolated RNA meant expressed TCRB transcripts were sequenced. Repertoires were generated with immunoSEQ multiplex PCR, while TCRdb's copy carries only in-frame clones and drops some. The table has more than 350,000 clones, over 9.5% seen once. Study outcomes and limitations: Overrepresentation of cells with high TCR expression could result from cDNA sequencing. A pattern of fewer insertions and more deletions at VDJ junctions was seen in type 1 diabetes patients.

A sort by CD45RO/CCR7/CD25/CD127/CD95/CD27 yielded CD4+ naive, central memory, regulatory and stem cell-like memory cells. Turning to this clone: Its antigen is currently unknown.

The CDR3 extends over 14 amino acids. Germline V lookup: CDR1 SGHRS, CDR2 YFSETQ. V shed 4 bases and J 3 bases; nucleotides not matched to a gene: 4. Material for sequencing was naive CD4+ T cells from blood. The rearrangement uses TRBV5-1 and TRBJ2-5, with 9 bases matching TRBD1. The TCR originated in a woman aged 18-29 years in good health. CDR3 sequence reads: CASSPWTGEETQYF. The CDR3 DNA follows: TGCGCCAGCAGCCCCTGGACAGGGGAAGAGACCCAGTACTTC. Full variable domain (rest looked up from reference TRBV5-1 and TRBJ2-5): KAGVTQTPRYLIKTRGQQVTLSCSPISGHRSVSWYQQTPGQGLQFLFEYFSETQRNKGNFPGRFSGRQFSNSRSEMNVSTLELGDSALYLCASSPWTGEETQYFGPGTRLLVL.